These 21 T cell receptor beta chains were sequenced from one sample in a study of cytomegalovirus exposure and HLA in healthy donors (dated by TCRdb to 2015 to 2018). The library relied on the immunoSEQ multiplex PCR assay. The multiplex PCR relied on a mix of 60 forward primers for TCR Vbeta segments and 13 reverse primers for TCR Jbeta segments. TCRdb obtained this table from immuneACCESS and retained in-frame rearrangements with V and J assigned. These tables miss some clones; where compared with another copy, unresolved V genes account for less than half of the shortfall, and the remainder is unexplained. This sample is represented by fewer than 200,000 clones; 80% of them were singletons. The ten top clones hold just over 4.5% of the sample. Sequenced material: PBMCs. The receptors stem from a woman aged 45-65 years in good health and CMV-seropositive.

The V call is TRBV28, the J call TRBJ2-5; 15 positions match TRBD2. CDR1 MDHEN and CDR2 SYDVKM come from the germline V gene. The CDR3 extends over 16 amino acids. The V segment lost 5 bases and the J segment 5 bases; nucleotides outside the gene matches: 6. For the CDR3, the DNA is TGTGCCAGCAGTCGGACTAGCGGGAGGGCGCGGGAGACCCAGTACTTC. It is translated as CASSRTSGRARETQYF.

The chain employs TRBV29-1 and TRBJ1-1, with 9 bases aligning to TRBD1. Trimming removed 6 bases from V and 2 bases from J; junction bases left unmatched: 4. Germline V gene sequence: CDR1 SQVTM, CDR2 ANQGSEA. The CDR3 extends over 13 amino acids. The CDR3 protein is CSVPGQGNTEAFF. The CDR3 region has the DNA TGCAGCGTCCCGGGACAGGGTAACACTGAAGCTTTCTTT.

In DNA, the CDR3 is TGTGCCAGCAGCTTAGGCCCCCCTCCGACAGATACGCAGTATTTT. This codes for CASSLGPPPTDTQYF. The chain has TRBV7-3 and TRBJ2-3, with D unresolved. Germline V lookup: CDR1 SGHTA, CDR2 FQGTGA. The CDR3 is 15 amino acids. Trimming removed 2 bases at V and 3 bases at J, with 12 bases between.

The chain couples TRBV19 to TRBJ1-5, with 7 bases matching TRBD1. The CDR3 has 18 amino acids. Germline lookup yields CDR1 LNHDA and CDR2 SQIVND (reference sequence). The J segment lost 3 bases and the V segment lost 3 bases, leaving 14 bases of the junction unmatched. CDR3 protein: CASSIRSGTAYTNQPQHF. The CDR3 DNA follows: TGTGCCAGTAGTATTAGATCGGGGACAGCCTACACCAATCAGCCCCAGCATTTT.

About this clone: Compared with germline, one end of the junction differs, possibly owing to a read error. The chain links TRBV11-2 to TRBJ1-1, with TRBD1 identical over 8 bases. This CDR3 region has 16 residues. Germline assignment: CDR1 SGHAT and CDR2 FQNNGV. CDR3 DNA: TGTGCCAGCAGCCTAGAGGGGGGACAGGCGAACACTGAAGCTTTCTTT. Its protein product is CASSLEGGQANTEAFF.

V usage is TRBV25-1 and J usage is TRBJ1-4, with D possibly being TRBD1 (6 bases). The CDR3 contains 14 residues. V was shortened by 7 bases and J by 3 bases, with 12 bases between the two germline ends. Germline CDR1 MGHDK, CDR2 SYGVNS. This CDR3 reads CASTHREPNEKLFF. The CDR3 nucleotides read TGTGCCAGCACCCACAGGGAGCCTAATGAAAAACTGTTTTTT.

This chain joins TRBV7-3 and TRBJ2-3, with TRBD1 identical over 7 bases. In germline, CDR1 is SGHTA, CDR2 FQGTGA. The length of the CDR3 is 13 residues. Trimming took 4 bases from V and 4 from J; bases not matched to a gene: 2. The CDR3 is CASSWDRSDTQYF. The CDR3 DNA sequence: TGTGCCAGCAGCTGGGACAGATCAGATACGCAGTATTTT.

The chain uses TRBV13 and TRBJ2-7, with 8 bases aligning to TRBD2. The CDR3 consists of 14 residues. Trimming at V came to 6 bases and at J to 0 bases, leaving 4 bases not matched to a gene. CDR1 and CDR2 (germline): PRHDT, FYEKMQ (reference sequence). The CDR3 spells CASRIAGSSYEQYF. The DNA for the CDR3 is TGTGCCAGCAGAATAGCGGGGTCCTCCTACGAGCAGTACTTC.

This clone was found once. The chain has TRBV4-3 and TRBJ2-3; maybe TRBD2 (6 bases). CDR1 and CDR2 (germline): LGHNA, YSLEER. Trimming shortened V by 6 bases and J by 4 bases, and 26 bases separated the two germline ends. The CDR3 has 18 residues. CDR3 sequence reads: CASSPSARAREFSDTQYF. The CDR3 nucleotides read TGCGCCAGCAGTCCCTCCGCCCGGGCCCGGGAGTTCTCAGATACGCAGTATTTT.

Worth noting for this clone: Other DNA sequences in this specimen translate into the identical CDR3. The J gene is TRBJ1-2, the V gene TRBV6-1; TRBD1 agrees at 7 bases. Germline V gives CDR1 MNHNS, CDR2 SASEGT. The CDR3 contains 12 residues. The V segment lost 6 bases and the J segment 4 bases; nucleotides outside the gene matches: 2. CDR3: CASRQGGYGYTF. DNA of the CDR3: TGTGCCAGCAGGCAGGGGGGCTATGGCTACACCTTC.

The genes are TRBV29-1 and TRBJ2-3; tentative D call: TRBD2 (5 bases). V lost 4 bases and J 5 bases, leaving 7 bases between the germline ends. The CDR3 loop spans 11 amino acids. Germline V gives CDR1 SQVTM, CDR2 ANQGSEA. CDR3 amino acids: CSVGRLDTQYF. For the CDR3, the DNA is TGCAGCGTTGGGAGGTTAGATACGCAGTATTTT.

The chain has TRBV19 and TRBJ1-2, with TRBD1 matching over 9 bases. The trim removed 1 base at V and 8 bases at J, leaving 5 bases unmatched. CDR3 length: 14 residues. The germline V gene encodes CDR1 LNHDA and CDR2 SQIVND (reference sequence). The CDR3 DNA follows: TGTGCCAGTAGTATAGTACAGGGGGCGCAAGGCTACACCTTC. Translated: CASSIVQGAQGYTF.

This clone was counted a single time. This chain joins TRBV7-9 and TRBJ1-2, with TRBD1 matching 10 bases. In germline, CDR1 is SEHNR, CDR2 FQNEAQ (reference sequence). There are 14 residues in the CDR3. Trimming removed 8 bases from V and 7 bases from J; junction bases left unmatched: 10. CDR3 sequence: CASVLRQGASGYTF. The CDR3 DNA reads TGTGCCAGCGTATTGAGACAGGGGGCCTCTGGCTACACCTTC.

This clone was picked up a small number of times. This chain uses TRBV27 with TRBJ2-3, with TRBD2 identical over 7 bases. Germline V gives CDR1 MNHEY, CDR2 SMNVEV (reference sequence). V lost 6 bases to trimming and J lost 1 base; unmatched junction nucleotides: 10. The length of the CDR3 is 16 residues. The CDR3 protein is CASSLGRASGTDTQYF. The CDR3 DNA is TGTGCCAGCAGCCTAGGGAGGGCTAGCGGCACAGATACGCAGTATTTT.

V and J are TRBV7-2 and TRBJ1-4, with no clear D. The length of the CDR3 is 15 residues. The germline V gene encodes CDR1 SGHTA and CDR2 FQGNSA. The V end lost 4 bases, the J end lost 4 bases, and 13 bases lay between the germline ends. CDR3 loop: CASSSMTASNEKLFF. CDR3 nucleotides: TGTGCCAGCAGCTCAATGACGGCTAGTAATGAAAAACTGTTTTTT.

The rearrangement uses TRBV5-4 and TRBJ2-7; a weak D match, TRBD1 (6 bases). V was clipped by 3 bases and J by 0 bases, with 10 bases between them. The CDR3 length is 14 residues. Germline-derived CDR1 and CDR2 are SGHNT and YYREEE (reference sequence). This CDR3 reads CASSSTGSSYEQYF. The CDR3 nucleotides are TGTGCCAGCAGCTCTACAGGGTCCTCCTACGAGCAGTACTTC.

The chain is built from TRBV4-1 and TRBJ2-3, with TRBD2 identical over 12 bases. The CDR3 sequence is 17 residues long. The V segment lost 3 bases and the J segment 3 bases; nucleotides outside the gene matches: 7. Germline CDR1 MGHRA, CDR2 YSYEKL. CDR3 amino acids: CASSQTSTSGGTDTQYF. The CDR3 DNA sequence: TGCGCCAGCAGCCAGACATCTACTAGCGGGGGGACAGATACGCAGTATTTT.

This clone was seen a few times. V gene TRBV6-5 combines with J gene TRBJ1-4; TRBD1 matches at 7 bases. Trimming at V came to 6 bases and at J to 6 bases, leaving 10 bases not matched to a gene. The CDR3 is made up of 15 amino acids. CDR1 is MNHEY and CDR2 is SVGAGI in the germline V gene. The CDR3 protein is CASRLTGTVDEKLFF. CDR3 sequence (DNA): TGTGCCAGCAGGCTTACCGGGACAGTGGATGAAAAACTGTTTTTT.

The rearrangement joins TRBV11-2 to TRBJ1-1; D ambiguous. The CDR3 loop spans 11 amino acids. Trimming pared 1 base from V and 6 bases from J, leaving 3 bases between. From germline, CDR1 is SGHAT and CDR2 FQNNGV. CDR3 bases: TGTGCCAGCAGCTTAGGAGCTGAAGCTTTCTTT. Its translation is CASSLGAEAFF.

Concerning this clone: As the CDR3 is not closed by the conserved phenylalanine or tryptophan, this likely results from a read error. No DNA is shown, since the ends of the CDR3 on it are uncertain; the CDR3 is the one TCRdb lists. V and J are TRBV19 and TRBJ1-2; TRBD1, as called in the table, went unchecked against the DNA. CDR1 and CDR2 (germline): LNHDA, SQIVND (reference sequence). The CDR3 is made up of 15 amino acids, end residues included. The CDR3 region is CASSNRSRRTGAPIL.

As concerns this clone: Given a far larger clone just one base away, this is likely a sequencing read error. This chain joins TRBV5-3 and TRBJ1-1; the match to TRBD1 covers 8 bases. TRBV5-3 is flagged as an ORF with uncertain function. Trimming removed 0 bases from V and 5 bases from J; junction bases left unmatched: 6. The CDR3 is made up of 15 amino acids. In DNA, the CDR3 is TGTGCCAGAAGCTTGGCGGGACAGGTCGGGACTGAAGCTTTCTTT. Translating gives CARSLAGQVGTEAFF.